This entry lists 19 T cell receptor beta chains sequenced from one sample in a study of T cell repertoires in ileal Crohn's disease. Assay used: immunoSEQ multiplex PCR; TCRdb lists only in-frame clones, some missing. The table includes more than 11,000 clones, around 79% detected once. What was sequenced was ileal tissue. The receptors originated from an adult with Crohn's disease.

The V call is TRBV5-1, the J call TRBJ1-1; D is ambiguous. This CDR3 is built from 16 residues. The germline CDR1 and CDR2 sequences are SGHRS and YFSETQ. Between the trimmed V and J ends, which lost 0 bases and 0 bases, there was a span of 12 bases. CDR3 in amino acids: CASSLGSYYMNTEAFF. The CDR3 DNA sequence: TGCGCCAGCAGCTTGGGGTCATACTACATGAACACTGAAGCTTTCTTT.

The genes are TRBV6-6 and TRBJ1-5; 7 bases fit TRBD1. Trimming cost V 8 bases and J 7 bases; bases outside gene matches: 11. The CDR3 consists of 14 residues. Germline-derived CDR1 and CDR2 are MNHNY and SVGAGI (reference sequence). For the CDR3, the DNA is TGTGCCAGCCAGACAGGGTTGTATGGACAGCCCCAGCATTTT. Translating it yields CASQTGLYGQPQHF.

The rearrangement links TRBV28 to TRBJ2-4; 7 bases fit TRBD1. The CDR3 loop spans 16 amino acids. The germline CDR1 and CDR2 sequences are MDHEN and SYDVKM. The J segment lost 0 bases and the V segment lost 1 base, leaving 3 bases of the junction unmatched. This chain's CDR3 is CASSLLGGLAKNIQYF. The CDR3 nucleotides read TGTGCCAGCAGTTTATTAGGGGGCCTAGCCAAAAACATTCAGTACTTC. Looking up the rest from reference TRBV28 and TRBJ2-4 gives the full variable domain: DVKVTQSSRYLVKRTGEKVFLECVQDMDHENMFWYRQDPGLGLRLIYFSYDVKMKEKGDIPEGYSVSREKKERFSLILESASTNQTSMYLCASSLLGGLAKNIQYFGAGTRLSVL.

This chain uses TRBV30 with TRBJ1-1; the D gene is possibly TRBD1 (5 bases). V was shortened by 5 bases and J by 6 bases, with 10 bases between the two germline ends. This CDR3 has 11 amino acids. Germline lookup yields CDR1 GTSNPN and CDR2 SVGIG (reference sequence). The CDR3 nucleotides read TGTGCCTGGTCCCAGGGTTCTGAAGCTTTCTTT. This sequence encodes CAWSQGSEAFF.

CDR3 loop: CSVYGTGVGTGELFF. DNA of the CDR3: TGCAGCGTTTACGGGACAGGGGTGGGGACCGGGGAGCTGTTTTTT. This chain joins TRBV29-1 and TRBJ2-2; the match to TRBD1 covers 10 bases. Germline trimming cut 5 bases from V and 5 bases from J; bases unmatched to any gene: 8. The CDR3 runs 15 residues. Per germline, CDR1 SQVTM and CDR2 ANQGSEA.

V is TRBV11-2 and J is TRBJ1-6, with no clear D. The V end was cut by 5 bases, the J end by 0 bases, with 20 bases between. Germline V gene lookup returns CDR1 SGHAT and CDR2 FQNNGV. This CDR3 region has 19 residues. The chain's CDR3 is CASSLVVTVDYSYNSPLHF. CDR3 nucleotides: TGTGCCAGCAGCCTTGTCGTAACAGTCGACTACTCCTATAATTCACCCCTCCACTTT.

The gene calls are TRBV18 and TRBJ1-5, with TRBD1 matching over 7 bases. Germline values: CDR1 KGHSH, CDR2 LQKENI. J gave up 3 bases and V 5 bases, and 13 bases lay outside the gene matches. The CDR3 loop spans 17 amino acids. CDR3 sequence: CASSATGARFFNQPQHF. CDR3 bases: TGTGCCAGCTCAGCAACAGGGGCCCGGTTTTTCAATCAGCCCCAGCATTTT.

The rearrangement uses TRBV5-5 and TRBJ1-1; D is undetermined. The ends were cut back, 0 bases at V and 8 bases at J, with 11 bases in the middle. Per the germline V gene, CDR1 is SGHKS and CDR2 is YYEKEE (reference sequence). CDR3 length: 13 residues. The CDR3 spells CASSLDLEREAFF. CDR3 in DNA: TGTGCCAGCAGCTTGGACCTCGAGAGGGAAGCTTTCTTT.

This chain connects TRBV19 to TRBJ1-6; 7 positions match TRBD1. Germline CDR1 reads LNHDA; CDR2 reads SQIVND (reference sequence). V lost 3 bases, J lost 6 bases, and 2 bases stayed unmatched. CDR3 length equals 14 residues. This chain's CDR3 is CASSIQGGNSPLHF. For the CDR3, the DNA is TGTGCCAGTAGTATTCAGGGGGGTAATTCACCCCTCCACTTT.

This chain uses TRBV5-1 with TRBJ1-4; D possibly corresponds to TRBD1 (6 bases). V was pared by 1 base and J by 6 bases, with 13 bases between. The germline V gene encodes CDR1 SGHRS and CDR2 YFSETQ. This CDR3 has 15 residues. Here the CDR3 DNA reads TGCGCCAGCAGCTTGCTGGGGGCGGGGGATGAAAAACTGTTTTTT. Protein: CASSLLGAGDEKLFF.

About this clone itself: One end of the junction varies from germline; a read error may be responsible. The chain combines TRBV28 with TRBJ1-2; 9 nucleotides agree with TRBD1. CDR3 length: 12 amino acids. CDR1 is MDHEN, CDR2 SYDVKM, per germline. CDR3 nucleotides: TGTGCCAGCAGTGGGGACAGGGAGAGGTATGGCTTC. Its protein is CASSGDRERYGF.

The chain links TRBV7-8 to TRBJ1-3; D uncertain. Per the germline V gene, CDR1 is SGHVS and CDR2 is FQNEAQ. This CDR3 has 13 residues. The germline V and J ends were trimmed by 2 bases and 3 bases, with 5 bases remaining between them. The CDR3 is CASSLNSGNTIYF. CDR3 bases: TGTGCCAGCAGCTTAAATAGTGGAAACACCATATATTTT. The full variable domain, completed using reference TRBV7-8 and TRBJ1-3, is GAGVSQSPRYKVAKRGQDVALRCDPISGHVSLFWYQQALGQGPEFLTYFQNEAQLDKSGLPSDRFFAERPEGSVSTLKIQRTQQEDSAVYLCASSLNSGNTIYFGEGSWLTVV.

V is TRBV5-5 and J is TRBJ2-7; D unresolved. V was shortened by 3 bases and J by 0 bases, with 13 bases between the two germline ends. Germline V CDR1 and CDR2: SGHKS, YYEKEE (reference sequence). This CDR3 is 15 amino acids long. CDR3 sequence reads: CASSSPGRNSYEQYF. CDR3 nucleotide sequence: TGTGCCAGCAGCTCCCCCGGCAGGAACTCCTACGAGCAGTACTTC.

The chain has TRBV6-5 and TRBJ2-1; D gene ambiguous. The CDR3 length is 15 residues. Germline V gives CDR1 MNHEY, CDR2 SVGAGI. V dropped 2 bases and J dropped 0 bases, with 8 bases sitting between them. The CDR3 nucleotides are TGTGCCAGCAGTTACGGGCGTAGCTCCTACAATGAGCAGTTCTTC. Its translation: CASSYGRSSYNEQFF.

This chain joins TRBV28 and TRBJ2-5; TRBD2 matches at 11 bases. The CDR3 extends over 15 amino acids. V trimming: 4 bases; J trimming: 5 bases; junction bases outside the gene matches: 6. Germline lookup yields CDR1 MDHEN and CDR2 SYDVKM. The CDR3 is CASSSLAGGGETQYF. The CDR3 nucleotides read TGTGCCAGCAGTTCCCTAGCGGGGGGTGGCGAGACCCAGTACTTC.

The chain joins TRBV5-4 to TRBJ1-4, with 7 bases identical to TRBD1. V shed 4 bases, J shed 6 bases, and the junction held 3 bases outside the gene matches. The CDR3 is 13 residues long. The germline V gene has CDR1 SGHNT and CDR2 YYREEE (reference sequence). CDR3 amino acids: CASSVDRDEKLFF. The CDR3 DNA is TGTGCCAGCAGCGTCGACAGGGATGAAAAACTGTTTTTT.

V usage is TRBV18 and J usage is TRBJ1-4; TRBD1 agrees at 7 bases. This CDR3 is built from 15 residues. V gave up 8 bases and J gave up 2 bases; unmatched junction bases: 8. Germline-derived CDR1 and CDR2 are KGHSH and LQKENI. DNA for the CDR3: TGTGCCAGCGCCAGGGGGGTCGCGACTAATGAAAAACTGTTTTTT. Its protein is CASARGVATNEKLFF.

This chain's CDR3 is CASSEADLANTGELFF. The DNA for the CDR3 is TGTGCCAGCAGTGAAGCCGACCTAGCGAACACCGGGGAGCTGTTTTTT. This sequence joins TRBV6-1 and TRBJ2-2; D is undetermined. The CDR3 is made up of 16 amino acids. With 0 bases removed from V and 0 bases from J, the gap between germline ends came to 8 bases. CDR1 and CDR2 from the germline V gene are MNHNS and SASEGT.

The rearrangement uses TRBV18 and TRBJ1-2; the D gene is possibly TRBD1 (6 bases). Germline V gene sequence: CDR1 KGHSH, CDR2 LQKENI. Trimming left V 2 bases short and J 0 bases short, with 13 bases between. The CDR3 has 16 residues. CDR3: CASSPNRDTANYGYTF. The CDR3 DNA reads as TGTGCCAGCTCACCAAACCGGGACACAGCTAACTATGGCTACACCTTC.